This TCR beta chain was recorded in a study of TIL therapy for anti-PD-1-resistant metastatic lung cancer. Study at large: Tumor harvest preceded PD-1/PD-L1 blockade, followed by nivolumab treatment.

Time point reported: pre-treatment sample, taken before nivolumab and TIL therapy. Patients were adults with stage 4 NSCLC. This was the immunoSEQ v3 assay. This table comes from immunoSEQ multiplex PCR, and its TCRdb copy is limited to in-frame clones, with some not included. Counted here are under 55,000 clones, 70% to 85% occurring once; the ten biggest clones make up about 5%. Points on this clone: Its antigen is undetermined.

General observations from the study: Patients were highly selected, enriched for treatment-naive, never-smoker and oncogene-addicted cases.

This CDR3 is built from 14 residues. J gave up 5 bases and V 2 bases, and 4 bases lay outside the gene matches. Per the germline V gene, CDR1 is MNHEY and CDR2 is SMNVEV (reference sequence). This TCR was sampled from a woman aged 25-85 years with non-small cell lung cancer. The chain combines TRBV27 with TRBJ2-7; 9 bases fit TRBD1. The sample here was blood, taken at baseline. CDR3 nucleotide sequence: TGTGCCAGCAGTTTAAGGGGGACAGGGAACGAGCAGTACTTC. It translates to CASSLRGTGNEQYF.